This TCR beta chain is drawn from a study of regulatory T cells in long-lasting Graves disease. About this clonotype itself: Its antigen is currently unknown.

J gave up 5 bases and V 6 bases, and 5 bases lay outside the gene matches. This CDR3 is built from 15 residues. CDR1 and CDR2 from the germline V gene are MNHNS and SASEGT. Library construction for TCR beta used iRepertoire HTBI primers and Arm-PCR of CDR3 regions. Using its own MiXCR run on the multiplex PCR reads, TCRdb lists one record per CDR3 protein. The data hold 250,000 or so distinct CDR3 sequences, with 15% to 20% observed a single time. Noted time point: newly diagnosed GD, antithyroid drugs for less than 3 months. From RNA extracted from PBMCs, the TCR library was made. Findings and limits, study-wide: When disease was persistent, TRBV28, TRBJ1-2 and TRBJ2-5 were the favored segments.

This sample was shared with a second study, whose subject was T cells in Graves' hyperthyroidism and ophthalmopathy.

This clonotype was sampled from a woman aged 25 to 39 with Graves disease. Source: peripheral blood mononuclear cells (PBMCs), taken at new diagnosis, from a patient treated with antithyroid drugs. This sequence joins TRBV6-1 and TRBJ2-5; 14 bases match TRBD2. CDR3 DNA: TGTGCCAGCAGAAAGACTAGCGGGGGGGAGGAGACCCAGTACTTC. It codes for CASRKTSGGEETQYF.